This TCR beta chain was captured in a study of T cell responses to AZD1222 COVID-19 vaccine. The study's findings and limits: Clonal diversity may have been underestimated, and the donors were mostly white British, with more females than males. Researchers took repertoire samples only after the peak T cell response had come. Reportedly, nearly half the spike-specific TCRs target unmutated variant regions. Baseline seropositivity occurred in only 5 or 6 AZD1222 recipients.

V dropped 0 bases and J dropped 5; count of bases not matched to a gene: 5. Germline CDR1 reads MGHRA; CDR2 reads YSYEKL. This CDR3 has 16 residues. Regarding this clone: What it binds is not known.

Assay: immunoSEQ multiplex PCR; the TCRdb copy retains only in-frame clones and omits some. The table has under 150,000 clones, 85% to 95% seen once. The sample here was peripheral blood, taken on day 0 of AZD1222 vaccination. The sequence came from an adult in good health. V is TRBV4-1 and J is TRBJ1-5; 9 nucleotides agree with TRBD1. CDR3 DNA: TGCGCCAGCAGCCAAGAAACAGGGGGCAGGGATCAGCCCCAGCATTTT. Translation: CASSQETGGRDQPQHF.